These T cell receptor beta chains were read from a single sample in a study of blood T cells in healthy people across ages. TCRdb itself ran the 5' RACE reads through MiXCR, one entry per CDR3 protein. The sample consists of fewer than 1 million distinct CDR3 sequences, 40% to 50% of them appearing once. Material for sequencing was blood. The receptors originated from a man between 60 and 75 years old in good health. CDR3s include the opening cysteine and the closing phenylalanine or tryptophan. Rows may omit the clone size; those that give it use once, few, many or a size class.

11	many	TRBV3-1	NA	CASSQAGTQYF
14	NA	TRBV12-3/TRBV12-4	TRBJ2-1	CASSVGGPKNEQFF
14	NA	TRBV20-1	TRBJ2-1	CSAERQGSYNEQFF
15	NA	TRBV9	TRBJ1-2	CASSVEMGTGFGYTF
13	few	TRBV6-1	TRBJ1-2	CASSEAGTYGYTF
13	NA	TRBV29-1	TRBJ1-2	CSVGRDRESGYTF
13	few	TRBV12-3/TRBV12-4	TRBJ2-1	CASSLVFWNEQFF
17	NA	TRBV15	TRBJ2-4	CATSVTGQSLAKNIQYF
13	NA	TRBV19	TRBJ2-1	CASTQGGDNEQFF
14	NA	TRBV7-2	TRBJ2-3	CASQPTAFTDTQYF
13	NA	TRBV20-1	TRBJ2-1	CSASSISYNEQFF
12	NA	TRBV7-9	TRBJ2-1	CASSLQRNEQFF
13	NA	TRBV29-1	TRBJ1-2	CSVAEIVSYGYTF
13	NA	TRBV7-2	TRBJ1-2	CASTPDGAYGYTF
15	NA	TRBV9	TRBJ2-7	CASSGSIWLSDEQYF
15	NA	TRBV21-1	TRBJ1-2	CASSKVSRGWHGYTF
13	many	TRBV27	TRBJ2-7	CASGTGTSYEQYF
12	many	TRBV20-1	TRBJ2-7	CSVRGPVHEQYF
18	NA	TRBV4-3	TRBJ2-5	CASSQGLAGADYQETQYF
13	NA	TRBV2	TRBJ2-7	CARSRDRTAEQYF
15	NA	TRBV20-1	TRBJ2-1	CSARVAGGPYNEQFF
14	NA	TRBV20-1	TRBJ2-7	CSARTSTGRDEQYF
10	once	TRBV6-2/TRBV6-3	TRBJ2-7	CASGTCEQYF
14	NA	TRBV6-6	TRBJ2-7	CASSYSERSYEQYF
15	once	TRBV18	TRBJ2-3	CASSRQITSTDTQYF
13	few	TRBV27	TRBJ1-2	CASSLGKNYGYTF
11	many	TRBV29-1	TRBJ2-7	CSVISGVERYF
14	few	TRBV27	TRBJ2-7	CASSPRTDRNEQYF
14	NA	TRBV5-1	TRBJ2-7	CASSVQAGEEAQYF
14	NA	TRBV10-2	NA	CASSEWDSRFEQYF
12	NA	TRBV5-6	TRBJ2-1	CASSKDGETQFF
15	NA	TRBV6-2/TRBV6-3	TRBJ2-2	CASSLTVGGTGELFF
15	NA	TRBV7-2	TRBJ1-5	CASSSTGQGFQPQHF
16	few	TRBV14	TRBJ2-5	CASSRGGVPPGETQYF
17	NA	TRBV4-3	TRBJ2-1	CASSDTPRDPDPHEQFF
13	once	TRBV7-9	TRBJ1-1	CASSFETATEAFF
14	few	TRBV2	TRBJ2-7	CASSEAGLISLQYF
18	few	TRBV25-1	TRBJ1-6	CASSELGSYPEGNSPLHF
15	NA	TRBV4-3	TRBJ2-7	CASSYIPGGVYEQYF
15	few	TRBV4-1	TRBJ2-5	CASSQDRTAIRAQYF